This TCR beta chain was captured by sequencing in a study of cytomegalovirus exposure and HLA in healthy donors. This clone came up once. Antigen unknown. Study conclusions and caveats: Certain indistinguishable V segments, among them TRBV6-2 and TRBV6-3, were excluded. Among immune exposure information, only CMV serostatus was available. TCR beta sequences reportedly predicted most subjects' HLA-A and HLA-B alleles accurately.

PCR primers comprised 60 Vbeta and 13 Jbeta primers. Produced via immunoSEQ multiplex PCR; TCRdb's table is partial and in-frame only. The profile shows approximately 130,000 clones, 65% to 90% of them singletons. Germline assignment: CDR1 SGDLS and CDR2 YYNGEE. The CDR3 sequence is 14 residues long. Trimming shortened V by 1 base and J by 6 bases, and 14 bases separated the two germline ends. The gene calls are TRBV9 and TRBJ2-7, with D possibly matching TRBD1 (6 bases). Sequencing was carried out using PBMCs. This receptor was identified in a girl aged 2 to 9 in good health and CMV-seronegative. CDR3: CASSVYAGAGEQYF. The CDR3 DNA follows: TGTGCCAGCAGCGTATATGCAGGGGCGGGCGAGCAGTACTTC.